Included here is one T cell receptor (beta chain) sequence, with context. It lacks a known antigen. No per-base quality is available; no much larger clone lies one base away. These data belong to a study of blood T cell repertoires in COVID-19 (dated by TCRdb to about 2020). Regarding the study in general: The collaborator samples originated in the United States, Italy and Spain and spanned the acute and convalescent phases of COVID-19. The prospective study material was composed of cDNA or gDNA derived from T cells, B-cell-depleted T cells, or PBMCs. Subjects who had been exposed to COVID-19, were actively infected with it, or had recovered from it provided the deeply sampled blood TCRbeta repertoires that made up the dataset. Sample metadata almost always included a de-identified subject ID, COVID-19 status, age in years and sex. Where available, HLA class I and class II types were obtained from metadata supplied by the sample provider rather than from assay-based typing. The repertoires were released in a freely available public database intended as a resource for research on the immune response to SARS-CoV-2. Samples came from the ongoing ImmuneRACE study (first 160 participants) plus 1,254 subjects from 6 global collaborators.

Participants in the prospective study were enrolled through a virtual design, were aged roughly 18 to 100 years, and lived in about 25 United States geographic areas. In the prospective study, participants were assigned to cohorts based on the clinical history participants reported in a screening survey and a study questionnaire. ImmuneRACE Cohort 3 recovered participants were defined by two consecutive negative NP/OP PCR tests, healthcare professional clearance, or symptom resolution. Each participant in the prospective study had whole blood, serum and a nasopharyngeal or oropharyngeal swab collected by mobile phlebotomists. Participants in the prospective study had the option to provide additional blood draws and questionnaires over a roughly 2-month period. Prospective study blood samples were shipped either frozen or at room temperature before DNA extraction. Spanning cysteine to phenylalanine, the CDR3 consists of 12 amino acids. CDR3 DNA only is kept here, 36 bases in frame from base 1. V loses 4 bases of germline sequence and J loses 4 bases, and the interval between the two ends is 7 bases.

TCRbeta CDR3 regions were amplified from genomic DNA by means of the immunoSEQ Assay, a bias-controlled multiplex PCR. As for how the authors treated the data: Nucleated cell counts per sample were estimated from amplification of reference gene primers within the assay. Sequence reads were collapsed and filtered to measure the absolute abundance of every unique TCRbeta CDR3 rearrangement. For each sample, productive Simpson clonality was calculated as the square root of Simpson's diversity index across productive rearrangements. TCRdb retrieved this table from immuneACCESS and kept in-frame rearrangements only. Not all clones are present; in checked studies, unresolved V genes account for under half, and no reason is known for the remainder. That table is the source of V, J and clone size, and D and trimming were worked out from the DNA. The sample data list a few hundred thousand clones, and more than 75% of these were observed just once. The ten largest clones take up roughly 9.4% of the sample.

The study at large found these results: The quantity of clinical and demographic metadata differed by source and by participant and was supplied without curation.

Rearrangement joined TRBV12-3 or TRBV12-4 to TRBJ1-2; a weak D assignment points to TRBD1 (5 bases agree). The sequence was obtained from a woman aged 50 to 60 who had recovered from COVID-19. The material sequenced was PBMCs or T cells enriched from blood (not recorded which). The CDR3 region: CASSWGSYGYTF. The bases read TGTGCCAGCAGTTGGGGCAGCTATGGCTACACCTTC.